A single sample gave rise to the 21 T cell receptor beta chains below, sequenced in a study of blood T cell repertoires in COVID-19. Sequencing was performed with immunoSEQ multiplex PCR; in TCRdb, only in-frame clones are kept and a portion is missing. Of roughly 260,000 clones listed, approximately 90% are singletons. The specimen was peripheral blood. These receptors all stem from a woman between 40 and 50 years old with acute or convalescent COVID-19.

CDR3 in amino acids: CATSRGGGGNTEAFF. CDR3 coding DNA: TGTGCCACCAGCAGAGGGGGAGGGGGGAACACTGAAGCTTTCTTT. The chain joins TRBV15 to TRBJ1-1; D is perhaps TRBD1 (6 bases). The CDR3 is 15 residues long. Germline CDR1 LNHNV, CDR2 YYDKDF (reference sequence). V was shortened by 1 base and J by 1 base, with 10 bases between the two germline ends.

The chain carries TRBV6-5 and TRBJ1-6, with 10 nucleotides matching TRBD1. Trimming at V came to 0 bases and at J to 10 bases, leaving 3 bases not matched to a gene. CDR3 length: 15 residues. The germline V gene has CDR1 MNHEY and CDR2 SVGAGI. The CDR3 loop is CASSYSGTGASPLHF. The CDR3 bases are TGTGCCAGCAGTTACTCGGGGACAGGGGCATCACCCCTCCACTTT.

This chain uses TRBV24-1 with TRBJ2-3; 8 bases agree with TRBD1. V dropped 6 bases and J dropped 6; count of bases not matched to a gene: 10. The CDR3 consists of 15 residues. Per germline, CDR1 KGHDR and CDR2 SFDVKD. The CDR3, as DNA: TGTGCCACCAGTAGACGGGACAGGAACACGGATACGCAGTATTTT. Translation: CATSRRDRNTDTQYF.

The chain combines TRBV7-8 with TRBJ2-3; D unclear. The CDR3 has 12 residues. V was trimmed by 5 bases and J by 4 bases, leaving 7 bases between them. Germline V gene data show CDR1 as SGHVS and CDR2 as FQNEAQ. The chain's CDR3 is CASSLQADTQYF. DNA of the CDR3: TGTGCCAGCAGCCTTCAGGCAGATACGCAGTATTTT. Filled out from reference TRBV7-8 and TRBJ2-3, the complete variable domain reads GAGVSQSPRYKVAKRGQDVALRCDPISGHVSLFWYQQALGQGPEFLTYFQNEAQLDKSGLPSDRFFAERPEGSVSTLKIQRTQQEDSAVYLCASSLQADTQYFGPGTRLTVL.

The J gene is TRBJ2-7, the V gene TRBV11-1, with 7 bases fitting TRBD1. The CDR3 is made up of 13 amino acids. J gave up 2 bases and V 5 bases, and 3 bases lay outside the gene matches. In germline, CDR1 is SGHAT, CDR2 FQDESV (reference sequence). The CDR3 coding sequence is TGTGCCAGCAGCCGGGGACAGACCTACGAGCAGTACGTC. Translated: CASSRGQTYEQYV.

The chain carries TRBV18 and TRBJ1-6; TRBD1 matches at 10 bases. CDR3 size: 15 residues. The junction had 4 bases not matched to a gene; V was cut back by 4 bases and J by 7 bases. Per the germline V gene, CDR1 is KGHSH and CDR2 is LQKENI. This CDR3 is CASSRGQGGNSPLHF. CDR3 bases: TGTGCCAGCTCACGAGGACAGGGGGGAAATTCACCCCTCCACTTT.

The chain links TRBV2 to TRBJ1-3; D may be TRBD1 (6 bases). The V end lost 8 bases, the J end lost 0 bases, and 11 bases lay between the germline ends. This CDR3 is 14 amino acids long. Germline V lookup: CDR1 SNHLY, CDR2 FYNNEI. The CDR3 DNA is TGTGCCAGCGGGATAGGGGGCTCTGGAAACACCATATATTTT. This sequence encodes CASGIGGSGNTIYF.

The chain combines TRBV19 with TRBJ1-1; TRBD1 aligns across 8 bases. The CDR3 is 15 residues long. Germline V gene data show CDR1 as LNHDA and CDR2 as SQIVND (reference sequence). Trimming removed 6 bases from V and 0 bases from J; junction bases left unmatched: 6. The DNA for the CDR3 is TGTGCCAGTAGGGACAGGGACTTCATGAACACTGAAGCTTTCTTT. Its translation is CASRDRDFMNTEAFF.

This chain links TRBV10-3 with TRBJ2-5, with TRBD2 matching over 8 bases. The V gene's germline CDR1 is ENHRY and CDR2 SYGVKD. J gave up 4 bases and V 3 bases, and 7 bases lay outside the gene matches. There are 15 residues in the CDR3. CDR3 nucleotides: TGTGCCATCAGTGACGGGGGGGCAATTAGAGAGACCCAGTACTTC. Encoded protein: CAISDGGAIRETQYF.

The chain recombines TRBV4-2 with TRBJ1-1; 7 bases line up with TRBD1. J gave up 0 bases and V 3 bases, and 7 bases lay outside the gene matches. The CDR3 sequence is 16 residues long. Germline loops: CDR1 LGHNA, CDR2 YNFKEQ. CDR3 region: CASSHLGQTMNTEAFF. CDR3 nucleotides: TGTGCCAGCAGCCATCTGGGACAGACAATGAACACTGAAGCTTTCTTT.

This clone was observed a single time. The chain links TRBV19 to TRBJ1-5; D is unclear. V was trimmed by 10 bases and J by 4 bases, leaving 20 bases between them. The CDR3 has 15 residues. Germline CDR1 and CDR2: LNHDA and SQIVND (reference sequence). The CDR3 sequence: CATRTLRLANQPQHF. CDR3 coding DNA: TGTGCCACACGTACCTTGAGACTAGCGAATCAGCCCCAGCATTTT.

The chain combines TRBV19 with TRBJ1-4; 10 bases fit TRBD1. CDR1 LNHDA and CDR2 SQIVND come from the germline V gene (reference sequence). The length of the CDR3 is 13 residues. V lost 10 bases and J lost 8; bases outside the gene matches: 7. CDR3 DNA: TGTGCCACCGCGGGACAGGGGAGGGAAAAACTGTTTTTT. This encodes CATAGQGREKLFF.

The rearrangement links TRBV6-5 to TRBJ1-3; a weak D match, TRBD1 (5 bases). Germline assignment: CDR1 MNHEY and CDR2 SVGAGI. The CDR3 has 15 residues. Trimming removed 0 bases from V and 4 bases from J, with 10 bases in between. CDR3 protein: CASSYSNRQGNTIYF. The CDR3 DNA reads TGTGCCAGCAGTTACTCAAACCGACAGGGAAACACCATATATTTT.

The table lists this clone with a count of one. The chain has TRBV2 and TRBJ2-7; tentative D call: TRBD2 (6 bases). CDR3 length equals 16 residues. Germline CDR1 SNHLY, CDR2 FYNNEI. Trimming left V 1 base short and J 3 bases short, with 16 bases between. CDR3 protein: CASSEEPPGLDYEQYV. Written as DNA, the CDR3 is TGTGCCAGCAGTGAAGAACCTCCGGGACTGGACTACGAGCAGTACGTC.

CDR3 loop: CASSRTAAEEKLFF. CDR3 bases: TGCGCCAGCAGTAGGACAGCCGCCGAAGAAAAACTGTTTTTT. The J gene is TRBJ1-4, the V gene TRBV5-1; possible D gene TRBD1, 6 bases. The CDR3 spans 14 residues. V gave up 5 bases and J gave up 8 bases, with 16 bases separating them. Germline V gene lookup returns CDR1 SGHRS and CDR2 YFSETQ. Full variable domain (missing parts from reference TRBV5-1 and TRBJ1-4): KAGVTQTPRYLIKTRGQQVTLSCSPISGHRSVSWYQQTPGQGLQFLFEYFSETQRNKGNFPGRFSGRQFSNSRSEMNVSTLELGDSALYLCASSRTAAEEKLFFGSGTQLSVL.

The gene calls are TRBV2 and TRBJ2-1; TRBD1 matches at 7 bases. Germline CDR1 and CDR2: SNHLY and FYNNEI. This CDR3 is 14 amino acids long. J was trimmed by 4 bases and V by 5 bases; bases with no gene match: 5. Here the CDR3 reads CASSSGGQYNEQFF. Written as DNA, the CDR3 is TGTGCCAGCAGTTCAGGGGGACAATACAATGAGCAGTTCTTC.

The V and J genes are TRBV9 and TRBJ1-2; D is possibly TRBD1 (6 bases). Germline V gene data show CDR1 as SGDLS and CDR2 as YYNGEE. The germline V and J ends were trimmed by 3 bases and 1 base, with 19 bases remaining between them. The CDR3 extends over 17 amino acids. The CDR3 bases are TGTGCCAGCAGCGAAGGGCCTAGGACAGATCTTAACTATGGCTACACCTTC. Translating it yields CASSEGPRTDLNYGYTF.

This sequence joins TRBV9 and TRBJ1-4; no clear D. The CDR3 spans 13 residues. V lost 3 bases, J lost 8 bases, and 11 bases lay in between. Germline lookup yields CDR1 SGDLS and CDR2 YYNGEE. Here the CDR3 DNA reads TGTGCCAGCAGCGCGTCCCAACACGAAAAACTGTTTTTT. Translated: CASSASQHEKLFF. Based on the CDR3 plus reference TRBV9 and TRBJ1-4, the full variable domain is DSGVTQTPKHLITATGQRVTLRCSPRSGDLSVYWYQQSLDQGLQFLIQYYNGEERAKGNILERFSAQQFPDLHSELNLSSLELGDSALYFCASSASQHEKLFFGSGTQLSVL.

This chain links TRBV7-6 with TRBJ2-5, with 9 bases fitting TRBD1. The CDR3 loop spans 15 amino acids. Germline V gene data show CDR1 as SGHVS and CDR2 as FNYEAQ. V gave up 1 base and J gave up 5 bases; unmatched junction bases: 5. In DNA form, the CDR3 reads TGTGCCAGCAGCTTAGACGGGACAGGGAGCGAGACCCAGTACTTC. Translated: CASSLDGTGSETQYF.

The genes are TRBV10-1 and TRBJ2-1; D is possibly TRBD2 (6 bases). V gave up 8 bases and J gave up 7 bases, with 15 bases separating them. The germline CDR1 and CDR2 sequences are WNHNN and SYGVQD (reference sequence). The CDR3 spans 13 residues. The CDR3 region is CASSRVGGNEQFF. As DNA, the CDR3 is TGCGCCAGCTCTAGGGTAGGAGGGAATGAGCAGTTCTTC.

The CDR3 DNA sequence: TGTGCCCATGCACGGGGAGTCACGAACACCGGGGAGCTGTTTTTT. Translating gives CAHARGVTNTGELFF. The chain couples TRBV30 to TRBJ2-2, with a possible D match to TRBD2 (5 bases). The CDR3 runs to 15 residues. Germline V gives CDR1 GTSNPN, CDR2 SVGIG (reference sequence). Trimming pared 8 bases from V and 0 bases from J, leaving 16 bases between.